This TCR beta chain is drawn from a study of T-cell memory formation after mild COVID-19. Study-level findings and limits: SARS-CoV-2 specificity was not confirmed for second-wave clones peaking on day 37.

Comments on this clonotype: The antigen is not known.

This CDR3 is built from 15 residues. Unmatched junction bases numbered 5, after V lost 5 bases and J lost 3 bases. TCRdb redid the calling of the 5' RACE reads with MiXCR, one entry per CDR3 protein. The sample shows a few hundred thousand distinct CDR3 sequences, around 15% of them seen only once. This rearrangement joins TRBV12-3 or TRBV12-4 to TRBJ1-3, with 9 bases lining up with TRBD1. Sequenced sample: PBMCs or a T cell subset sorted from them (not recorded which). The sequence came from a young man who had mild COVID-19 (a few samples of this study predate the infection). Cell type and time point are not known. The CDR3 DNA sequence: TGTGCCAGCAGTCATACAGGGGGCTATGGAAACACCATATATTTT. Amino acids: CASSHTGGYGNTIYF.